A selection of T cell receptor beta chains follows, all from one sample in a study of cytomegalovirus exposure and HLA in healthy donors. Sequencing was performed with immunoSEQ multiplex PCR; in TCRdb, only in-frame clones are kept and a portion is missing. The table shows around 180,000 clones, with more than 75% occurring only once. Sequencing was performed on PBMCs. The receptors were gathered from a woman aged 45-59 years in good health and CMV-seronegative. Both conserved end residues are part of each CDR3. Each record gives: D gene, J gene, clone size, V gene, CDR3 protein, CDR3 DNA. D genes are given only for firm matches. Part of the rows lack a size; the others show once, few, many or a class for expanded clones.

>.|TRBJ1-1|.|TRBV7-2
CASSVVLVGANTEAFF
TGTGCCAGCAGCGTAGTTTTGGTAGGGGCGAACACTGAAGCTTTCTTT
>TRBD2|TRBJ2-1|.|TRBV7-2
CASSYSGGSYNEQFF
TGTGCCAGCAGCTATAGCGGGGGTAGCTACAATGAGCAGTTCTTC
>.|TRBJ1-1|few|TRBV6-1
CAALPTVMNTEAFF
TGTGCCGCCCTCCCGACAGTCATGAACACTGAAGCTTTCTTT
>.|TRBJ1-1|.|TRBV7-2
CASSQNGAGVAFF
TGTGCCAGCAGCCAAAACGGTGCGGGTGTAGCTTTCTTT
>TRBD1|TRBJ1-1|.|TRBV29-1
CSAWDSPNTEAFF
TGCAGCGCCTGGGACAGCCCGAACACTGAAGCTTTCTTT
>.|TRBJ1-6|.|TRBV28
CASSLPSSYNSPLHF
TGTGCCAGCAGCCTACCGAGCTCCTATAATTCACCCCTCCACTTT
>.|TRBJ2-7|.|TRBV6-5
CASRLSAANYEQYF
TGTGCCAGCAGACTAAGTGCGGCGAACTACGAGCAGTACTTC
>TRBD1|TRBJ1-1|few|TRBV29-1
CSVGQGGEYTEAFF
TGCAGCGTCGGACAGGGTGGAGAGTACACTGAAGCTTTCTTT
>.|TRBJ2-5|.|TRBV5-1
CASSLVGGAQTNF
TGCGCCAGCAGCTTGGTAGGGGGAGCGCAGACTAACTTC
>.|TRBJ1-1|.|TRBV7-9
CASSLAGGPNTEAFF
TGTGCCAGCAGCCTGGCCGGGGGGCCGAACACTGAAGCTTTCTTT
>TRBD1|TRBJ2-7|few|TRBV6-5
CASSSWTGLSYEQYF
TGTGCCAGCAGTAGCTGGACAGGCCTCTCCTACGAGCAGTACTTC
>.|TRBJ2-2|.|TRBV7-9
CASSFSSIGNTGELFF
TGTGCCAGCAGCTTCTCTAGTATTGGGAACACCGGGGAGCTGTTTTTT
>.|TRBJ1-1|.|TRBV6-1
CASSGGGANTEAFF
TGTGCCAGCAGCGGAGGGGGGGCGAACACTGAAGCTTTCTTT
>.|TRBJ2-1|.|TRBV19
CASSYYNEQFF
TGTGCCAGTTCGTACTACAATGAGCAGTTCTTC
>TRBD1|TRBJ1-2|once|TRBV19
CASTPTGTGGTNYGYTF
TGTGCCAGTACCCCCACGGGAACAGGGGGGACAAACTATGGCTACACCTTC
>.|TRBJ2-5|.|TRBV27
CASAPGGTETQYF
TGTGCCAGCGCCCCGGGCGGGACAGAGACCCAGTACTTC
>.|TRBJ2-5|.|TRBV7-9
CASSLRSGKVTETQYF
TGTGCCAGCAGCTTAAGGTCAGGGAAAGTAACAGAGACCCAGTACTTC
>TRBD1|TRBJ2-1|few|TRBV5-1
CASSPGTGMGNEQFF
TGCGCCAGCAGCCCAGGGACAGGGATGGGCAATGAGCAGTTCTTC
>TRBD1|TRBJ1-1|.|TRBV28
CASSSTGARTFF
TGTGCCAGCAGTTCAACAGGGGCACGGACTTTCTTT
>TRBD2|TRBJ2-7|.|TRBV7-8
CASSPHSGRNEQYF
TGTGCCAGCAGCCCTCATAGCGGGAGGAACGAGCAGTACTTC
>TRBD1|TRBJ1-2|.|TRBV4-1
CASSGQGLRGYYGYTF
TGCGCCAGCTCCGGACAGGGGTTAAGAGGGTACTATGGCTACACCTTC
>TRBD1|TRBJ1-5|.|TRBV7-8
CASSLDRGDQPQHF
TGTGCCAGCAGCCTCGACAGGGGGGATCAGCCCCAGCATTTT
>.|TRBJ1-5|.|TRBV7-2
CASSFTGIVYSNQPQHF
TGTGCCAGCAGCTTTACAGGGATCGTTTATAGCAATCAGCCCCAGCATTTT
>.|TRBJ2-7|.|TRBV7-7
CASSLLLSGAQYF
TGTGCTAGCAGCCTTTTACTATCCGGCGCGCAGTACTTC
>.|TRBJ1-1|.|TRBV7-9
CASSPEQNTEAFF
TGTGCCAGCAGCCCCGAACAGAACACTGAAGCTTTCTTT